This entry concerns a single T cell receptor beta chain. Its antigen is currently unknown. Pregnant or lactating patients and those with other autoimmune diseases or uncontrolled infections were excluded. PBMCs had their origin in fresh peripheral blood (roughly 9.3 ml). This entry comes from a study of Graves' ophthalmopathy and Graves' hyperthyroidism. General study findings and limits: Appearing in blood as well were most expanded thyroid clonotypes above 0.001 frequency.

This CDR3 has 12 amino acids. The V gene lost 8 bases and the J gene lost 2 bases, with 6 bases spanning the gap. The authors amplified TCR beta CDR3 regions from RNA transcripts. Scientists carried out first-round RT-PCR using HTBI primers and then a second-round multiplex PCR. TCRdb re-called the multiplex PCR reads with MiXCR, one entry per CDR3 protein. Counted here are 150,000 to 200,000 distinct CDR3 sequences, around two fifths occurring once; the ten biggest clones make up roughly 8.9%. The chain is built from TRBV12-3 or TRBV12-4 and TRBJ2-2; D uncertain. The sample was peripheral blood. The sequence was collected from a man under 40 with Graves' ophthalmopathy. The CDR3 spells CASATNTGELFF. The CDR3 DNA is TGTGCCAGCGCTACCAACACCGGGGAGCTGTTTTTT.